These 2 T cell receptor beta chains came from one sample sequenced in a study of tumor and adjacent non-tumor tissue in lung cancer. RNA was extracted from bulk tissue without any cell sorting. Distant lung tissue was collected more than 3 cm away from the tumor edge. Three rounds of nested PCR, following a modified ARM-PCR protocol, produced the TCRbeta library. TCRdb processed the multiplex PCR reads anew with MiXCR; each CDR3 protein has one entry. Among roughly 90,000 distinct CDR3 sequences listed, around 80% were seen once. The sequencing sample was made of distant non-tumor lung tissue. The receptors originated from a woman between 50 and 59 years old with non-small cell lung cancer.

The chain recombines TRBV29-1 with TRBJ2-7, with 7 bases lining up with TRBD2. This CDR3 is built from 15 residues. The junction had 18 bases not matched to a gene; V was cut back by 8 bases and J by 5 bases. In germline, CDR1 is SQVTM, CDR2 ANQGSEA. CDR3 in DNA: TGCAGCTTTTCTTTACGAAGCGGGATAAGTGACGAGCAGTACTTC. It is translated as CSFSLRSGISDEQYF.

Worth noting for this clonotype: A much larger clone lies one base from this, so it may be a read error. The V call is TRBV4-1, the J call TRBJ2-1, with D unresolved. CDR1 and CDR2 (germline): MGHRA, YSYEKL. The CDR3 contains 16 residues. Trimming cost V 3 bases and J 3 bases, with 15 bases left between them. For the CDR3, the DNA is TGCGCCAGCAGCCATCCCATCGTCCCCCTCTACAATGAGCAGTTCTTC. Translation gives CASSHPIVPLYNEQFF.